The rows below give T cell receptor beta chains drawn from one sample of a study of identical twins. TCRdb re-called the 5' RACE reads through MiXCR, storing one row per CDR3 protein. The sample holds roughly 700,000 distinct CDR3 sequences; 8% to 9% are singletons and the top ten take approximately 0.89%. These records were also assigned to another study, of yellow fever vaccine responses in identical twins.

The sample was PBMCs. Receptors were obtained from a woman younger than 30 in good health. The CDR3 runs from the conserved cysteine through the conserved F or W. Each record gives: D gene, clone size, J gene, V gene, CDR3 DNA, CDR3 protein. The D gene is left open where the match is weak. The size entry is marked missing in some rows and otherwise reads once, few, many or a size class.

D: TRBD2
size: many
J: TRBJ2-1
V: TRBV4-3
DNA: TGCGCCAGCAGCCAAATAGCGGGAGGGACATACAATGAGCAGTTCTTC
CDR3: CASSQIAGGTYNEQFF

D: TRBD2
size: many
J: TRBJ2-7
V: TRBV6-2/TRBV6-3
DNA: TGTGCCAGCAGAGCTTCTAGCGGGACAAGCTACGAGCAGTACTTC
CDR3: CASRASSGTSYEQYF

D: NA
size: NA
J: TRBJ2-4
V: TRBV10-3
DNA: TGTGCCATCAGTGATTCGTTGGGATTCCGCTCTGAAGCCAAAAACATTCAGTACTTC
CDR3: CAISDSLGFRSEAKNIQYF

D: NA
size: NA
J: TRBJ2-1
V: TRBV2
DNA: TGTGCCAGCAGTGATCAGGGTTCGCGAAACAATGAGCAGTTCTTC
CDR3: CASSDQGSRNNEQFF

D: NA
size: many
J: TRBJ2-3
V: TRBV24-1
DNA: TGTGCCACTGCCCAGAGCACAGATACGCAGTATTTT
CDR3: CATAQSTDTQYF

D: NA
size: NA
J: TRBJ2-3
V: TRBV11-2
DNA: TGTGCCAGCAGGTTTTATACAGATACGCAGTATTTT
CDR3: CASRFYTDTQYF

D: NA
size: few
J: TRBJ2-3
V: TRBV14
DNA: TGTGCCAGCAGCCAAGGGTGGGACATCACAGATACGCAGTATTTT
CDR3: CASSQGWDITDTQYF

D: NA
size: NA
J: TRBJ1-4
V: TRBV2
DNA: TGTGCCAGCAGCGATTCAACGGCAACTAATGAAAAACTGTTTTTT
CDR3: CASSDSTATNEKLFF

D: NA
size: few
J: TRBJ1-3
V: TRBV27
DNA: TGTGCCAGCACCTCGGGCTCTGGAAACACCATATATTTT
CDR3: CASTSGSGNTIYF

D: NA
size: few
J: TRBJ2-1
V: TRBV6-2/TRBV6-3
DNA: TGTGCCAGCACACCGGGCAACTTGCCCTACAATGAGCAGTTCTTC
CDR3: CASTPGNLPYNEQFF

D: TRBD1
size: many
J: TRBJ2-5
V: TRBV29-1
DNA: TGCAGCGTTTTTGAGGGGGCGGAGACCCAGTACTTC
CDR3: CSVFEGAETQYF

D: TRBD2
size: NA
J: TRBJ2-2
V: TRBV6-1
DNA: TGTGCCAGCAGGGGTAGCGGGATCCCCGGGGAGCTGTTTTTT
CDR3: CASRGSGIPGELFF

D: NA
size: NA
J: TRBJ2-3
V: TRBV12-5
DNA: TGTGCTAGTGGTTTGGTGGGACGCACAGATACGCAGTATTTT
CDR3: CASGLVGRTDTQYF

D: NA
size: NA
J: TRBJ2-6
V: TRBV28
DNA: TGTGCCAGCAGCTCACTAACCTCAGGACAGTCTGGGGCCAACGTCCTGACTTTC
CDR3: CASSSLTSGQSGANVLTF

D: NA
size: many
J: TRBJ1-2
V: TRBV5-1
DNA: TGCGCCAGCAGCTGGAACGGGGGAGAGGGGCATGGCTACACCTTC
CDR3: CASSWNGGEGHGYTF

D: NA
size: NA
J: TRBJ2-7
V: TRBV4-1
DNA: TGCGCCAGCAGCCCACGTGTTGGGACGGCCCACGAGCAGTACTTC
CDR3: CASSPRVGTAHEQYF

D: NA
size: few
J: TRBJ2-7
V: TRBV4-1
DNA: TGCGCCAGCAGCCAAGAGGGGGAAGGGACCGTCCGTTCCTACGAGCAGTACTTC
CDR3: CASSQEGEGTVRSYEQYF

D: NA
size: few
J: TRBJ1-4
V: TRBV6-1
DNA: TGTGCCAGCATGAGCCGGGTAACTAATGAAAAACTGTTTTTT
CDR3: CASMSRVTNEKLFF

D: TRBD2
size: few
J: TRBJ2-1
V: TRBV3-1
DNA: TGTGCCAGCAGCCAAGCGACGGGACTAGCGACCGACAATGAGCAGTTCTTC
CDR3: CASSQATGLATDNEQFF

D: TRBD1
size: NA
J: TRBJ2-7
V: TRBV19
DNA: TGTGCCAGTAGTTCGGGACAGGGGGCCACCTACGAGCAGTACTTC
CDR3: CASSSGQGATYEQYF

D: NA
size: many
J: TRBJ1-5
V: TRBV7-9
DNA: TGTGCCAGCAGCTTTGCAGCCTCGGATCAGCCCCAGCATTTT
CDR3: CASSFAASDQPQHF

D: TRBD1
size: many
J: TRBJ1-1
V: TRBV12-3/TRBV12-4
DNA: TGTGCCAGCAGTACAGGGGGCAGGACTGAAGCTTTCTTT
CDR3: CASSTGGRTEAFF

D: NA
size: few
J: TRBJ1-1
V: TRBV7-9
DNA: TGTGCCAGCAGACAACTACAGGGACTTTACACTGAAGCTTTCTTT
CDR3: CASRQLQGLYTEAFF

D: TRBD1
size: few
J: TRBJ2-1
V: TRBV7-9
DNA: TGTGCCAGCAGCCACGGGGACAGCGGCTACAATGAGCAGTTCTTC
CDR3: CASSHGDSGYNEQFF

D: TRBD2
size: NA
J: TRBJ2-2
V: TRBV20-1
DNA: TGCAGTGCTACCACGGGAGGGGCCACCGGGGAGCTGTTTTTT
CDR3: CSATTGGATGELFF

D: NA
size: few
J: TRBJ2-7
V: TRBV27
DNA: TGTGCCAGCGGCCCGGGGATACCGACCTACGAGCAGTACTTC
CDR3: CASGPGIPTYEQYF

D: NA
size: many
J: TRBJ2-2
V: TRBV12-3/TRBV12-4
DNA: TGTGCCAGCAGGGAGTCGGGGAACACCGGGGAGCTGTTTTTT
CDR3: CASRESGNTGELFF

D: TRBD1
size: NA
J: TRBJ1-2
V: TRBV7-8
DNA: TGTGCCAGCAGCTACCGGGACAGGGGGTTCGACTATGGCTACACCTTC
CDR3: CASSYRDRGFDYGYTF